This T cell receptor (beta chain) appears in the sequencing data of a study of PD-1 blockade in mismatch repair-deficient tumors. Measured with immunoSEQ multiplex PCR; TCRdb has only the in-frame clones, and not every one. The sample comprises 35,000 to 40,000 clones, roughly 77% of which are singletons, and 22% rests with the top ten. Study-wide results and limits: After pembrolizumab, tumor-resident clones rose rapidly, then generally contracted before radiologic responses.

Every patient had mismatch repair deficiency by PCR or immunohistochemistry. Three pembrolizumab responders had their TCRs sequenced. Concerning this clone: The antigen remains unidentified.

V dropped 5 bases and J dropped 3; count of bases not matched to a gene: 8. The length of the CDR3 is 16 residues. The germline V gene has CDR1 SEHNR and CDR2 FQNEAQ (reference sequence). This clonotype originated in an adult with mismatch repair-deficient cancer. The J gene is TRBJ1-2, the V gene TRBV7-9; TRBD1 matches at 11 bases. The sequencing here drew on peripheral blood, taken 4 weeks after starting pembrolizumab. The CDR3: CASSQDRGQWYYGYTF. The DNA of the CDR3 is TGTGCCAGCAGCCAGGACAGGGGGCAATGGTACTATGGCTACACCTTC.